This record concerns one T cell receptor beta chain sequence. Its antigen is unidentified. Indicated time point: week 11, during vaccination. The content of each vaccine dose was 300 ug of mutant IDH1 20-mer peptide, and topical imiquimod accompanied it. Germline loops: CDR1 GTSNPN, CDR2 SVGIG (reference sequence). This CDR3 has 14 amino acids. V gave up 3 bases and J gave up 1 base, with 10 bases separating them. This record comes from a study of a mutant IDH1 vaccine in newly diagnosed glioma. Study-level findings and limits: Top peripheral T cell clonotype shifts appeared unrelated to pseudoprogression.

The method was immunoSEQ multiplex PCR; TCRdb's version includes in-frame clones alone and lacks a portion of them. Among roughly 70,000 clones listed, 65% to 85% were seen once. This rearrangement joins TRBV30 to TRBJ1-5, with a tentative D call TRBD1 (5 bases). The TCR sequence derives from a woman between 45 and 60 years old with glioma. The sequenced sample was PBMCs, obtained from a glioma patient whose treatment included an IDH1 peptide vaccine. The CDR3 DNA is TGTGCCTGGAGAGGGGACGGGAGCAATCAGCCCCAGCATTTT. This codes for CAWRGDGSNQPQHF.